The 5 T cell receptor beta chains presented below share a single source sample, sequenced in a study of breast tumors, draining lymph nodes, adjacent tissues. Breast cancer patients provided tissue from their axillary draining lymph nodes. TCRdb re-derived calls from the multiplex PCR reads in MiXCR, one entry per CDR3 protein. The sample shows 200,000 to 300,000 distinct CDR3 sequences, 30% of them seen only once. Input material: axillary lymph node tissue. Every receptor here comes from a female donor with breast cancer. Some clones in this sample may be carry-over from other donors' samples.

This clonotype came up many times. The genes are TRBV5-8 and TRBJ2-7; 8 bases are shared with TRBD1. This CDR3 contains 15 residues. Germline V gene lookup returns CDR1 SGHTS and CDR2 YDEGEE. V trimming: 4 bases; J trimming: 0 bases; junction bases outside the gene matches: 6. This CDR3 is CASSQGTGSSYEQYF. The CDR3 nucleotides are TGTGCCAGCAGCCAAGGGACAGGTAGCTCCTACGAGCAGTACTTC.

Turning to this clonotype: One end of the junction does not line up with germline, which may come from a read error. V gene TRBV7-2 combines with J gene TRBJ2-2, with a possible D match to TRBD2 (5 bases). The CDR3 is made up of 14 amino acids. The germline gives CDR1 SGHTA, CDR2 FQGNSA. In nucleotides, the CDR3 is TGTGCCAGCAGCTTGGTTTTCGTGCCCGGGGAGCAGTTTTTT. It translates to CASSLVFVPGEQFF.

The genes are TRBV27 and TRBJ2-2; D may correspond to TRBD1 or TRBD2 (5 bases each). The CDR3 covers 15 residues. Trimming removed 0 bases at V and 7 bases at J, with 12 bases between. In germline, CDR1 is MNHEY, CDR2 SMNVEV (reference sequence). The CDR3 loop is CASSLSPGAGGELFF. CDR3 sequence (DNA): TGTGCCAGCAGTTTATCCCCTGGGGCGGGCGGGGAGCTGTTTTTT.

Of note for this clonotype: A much larger clone differs from this one at a single base, so this may be a read error. The gene calls are TRBV7-2 and TRBJ1-3; D unresolved. Germline V CDR1 and CDR2: SGHTA, FQGNSA. The CDR3 sequence is 17 residues long. The CDR3 sequence is CASSVALNGVSGNPIYF. The DNA for the CDR3 is TGTGCCAGCAGCGTAGCCCTTAACGGGGTCTCCGGAAACCCCATATATTTT. The full variable domain, its missing parts supplied by reference TRBV7-2 and TRBJ1-3, is GAGVSQSPSNKVTEKGKDVELRCDPISGHTALYWYRQSLGQGLEFLIYFQGNSAPDKSGLPSDRFSAERTGGSVSTLTIQRTQQEDSAVYLCASSVALNGVSGNPIYFGEGSWLTVV.

This clonotype was seen only a few times. V and J are TRBV19 and TRBJ1-6; no reliable D call. The V and J ends lost 1 base and 7 bases respectively, with 8 bases between them. The CDR3 length is 14 residues. CDR1 and CDR2 from the germline V gene are LNHDA and SQIVND (reference sequence). CDR3: CASSIGQVNSPLHF. CDR3 coding DNA: TGTGCCAGTAGTATAGGGCAGGTCAATTCACCCCTCCACTTT.